This is a list of T cell receptor beta chains from one sample in a study of blood T cell repertoires in COVID-19. Some clones are missing from TCRdb's copy, which holds only in-frame ones; the method was immunoSEQ multiplex PCR. The top ten clones hold almost 0.9% of a sample with about 110,000 clones, approximately 86% of them seen once. Sequencing was carried out using peripheral blood. These TCRs come from a woman aged 50 to 65 with active or convalescent COVID-19. Each CDR3 is given with its conserved first and last residue.

TRBJ2-2	TRBV27	CASSFYRVGAGELFF
TRBJ2-1	TRBV6-5	CASSHSGGNEQFF
TRBJ1-1	TRBV5-6	CASSLTGARTEAFF
TRBJ2-7	TRBV28	CASSPPPSGRGEQYF
TRBJ2-2	TRBV2	CASSVGRGLVGELFF
TRBJ1-2	TRBV28	CASSGAYGYTF
TRBJ2-1	TRBV5-4	CASSLGSPVDEQFF
TRBJ1-2	TRBV27	CASSLYRDNYGYTF
TRBJ2-1	TRBV7-6	CASSFKGISSYNEQFF
TRBJ2-7	TRBV6-2/TRBV6-3	CASSFGMPEQYF
TRBJ1-1	TRBV28	CASSWRHRGHYTEAFF
TRBJ2-5	TRBV18	CASSLTSGRAQETQYF
TRBJ1-2	TRBV3-1/TRBV3-2	CASSQKGNYGYTF
TRBJ2-7	TRBV29-1	CSVEASGYEQYF
TRBJ2-7	TRBV12-3/TRBV12-4	CASTGLSEQYF
TRBJ2-5	TRBV18	CASSDRVLGETQYF
TRBJ2-5	TRBV7-2	CASSPRRGQLETQYF
TRBJ2-3	TRBV4-3	CASSQELARITDTQYF
TRBJ1-5	TRBV6-6	CASSYQGGNQPQHF
TRBJ1-1	TRBV15	CATSRASRDSGMNTEAFF
TRBJ2-2	TRBV7-3	CASSLTIGGRYTGELFF
TRBJ1-6	TRBV2	CASRGDSSYNSPLHF
TRBJ2-2	TRBV9	CASSAWGQGNTGELFF
TRBJ2-1	TRBV7-6	CASSELPGQYNDNEQFF
TRBJ2-4	TRBV28	CASSFSLNIQYF
TRBJ1-5	TRBV24-1	CATSDPAGCRRSNQPQHF
TRBJ1-5	TRBV28	CASSSQGWRNQPQHF
TRBJ2-7	TRBV9	CASSSSVGGEQYF
TRBJ1-3	TRBV25-1	CASSSTYSGNTIYF
TRBJ1-2	TRBV19	CASSISGGRRGDYGYTF
TRBJ1-2	TRBV9	CASSVDPGQANYGYTF
TRBJ2-5	TRBV7-3	CASSSNPLAGSQETQYF
TRBJ1-4	TRBV2	CASRSDRGGEKLFF
TRBJ1-1	TRBV4-3	CASSQVAEIGTEAFF
TRBJ2-1	TRBV11-3	CASSLRFAGGPDEQFF
TRBJ2-6	TRBV13	CASSFPGTGGIEGNVLTF
TRBJ2-7	TRBV10-3	CAISAQGSYEQYF
TRBJ2-7	TRBV19	CASSLDRGSVEQYF
TRBJ2-2	TRBV13	CASSLGVSGLGTGELFF
TRBJ2-2	TRBV7-8	CASSLLRVANTGELFF
TRBJ2-1	TRBV3-1/TRBV3-2	CASSPGTSGWESYNEQFF
TRBJ1-1	TRBV7-9	CASTQHGTEAFF
TRBJ2-6	TRBV14	CASKSNRGFFSGANVLTF
TRBJ2-7	TRBV28	CASILAGGYEQYF
TRBJ1-6	TRBV5-1	CASSGSGTGNSPLHF
TRBJ1-6	TRBV19	CASSLPGDNSPLHF
TRBJ2-3	TRBV4-3	CASSQLTGSHTDTQYF
TRBJ2-5	TRBV30	CAWSGRASGLGGTQYF
TRBJ2-7	TRBV5-1	CASSSPGQGNYEQYF
TRBJ1-2	TRBV7-2	CASSLVEGAGYGYTF
TRBJ2-1	TRBV4-1	CASSPGAWKTDNEQFF
TRBJ2-5	TRBV24-1	CATSDPGQGRETQYF
TRBJ1-3	TRBV28	CASGDGRGNTIYF
TRBJ2-5	TRBV28	CASKTSGRVETQYF
TRBJ2-7	TRBV11-2	CASSLAGTSGYEQYF
TRBJ2-7	TRBV24-1	CATSDPTGISDEQYF
TRBJ2-7	TRBV23-1	CASSQSAVQRLAGSEQYF